This T cell receptor (beta chain) is drawn from a study of blood T cell repertoires in COVID-19. Authors' analysis steps: Estimates of nucleated cell counts were drawn from the amplification of reference gene primers. This table comes from immunoSEQ multiplex PCR, and its TCRdb copy is limited to in-frame clones, with some not included. Clone size and the V and J calls come from that table; the DNA yielded D and trimming. The table records 200,000 or so clones, around 82% of them present only once. The J segment lost 7 bases and the V segment lost 6 bases, leaving 9 bases of the junction unmatched. There are 13 residues in the CDR3. Germline values: CDR1 SQVTM, CDR2 ANQGSEA.

The receptor comes from a woman aged 60-75 years with acute or convalescent COVID-19. The chain couples TRBV29-1 to TRBJ1-2, with TRBD1 matching 9 bases. Input material: peripheral blood. The CDR3: CSVKQGAVGGYTF. As DNA, the CDR3 is TGCAGCGTCAAACAGGGGGCAGTAGGTGGCTACACCTTC.